The source of this TCR beta chain is a study of T cell responses to AZD1222 COVID-19 vaccine (dated by TCRdb to the early 2020s). About the study as a whole: TCR sequencing was performed for 230 to 250 trial participants, of whom some 200 were given two doses of AZD1222 and around 26 were given two doses of MenACWY control vaccine. Trial participants were enrolled by age into 18-55, 56-69 and 70-plus year subgroups, with approximately 160, 26 and 62 TCR-sequenced participants respectively.

The CDR1 and CDR2 encoded by the germline V gene are MDHEN and SYDVKM. V loses 6 bases of germline sequence and J loses 0 bases, and the interval between the two ends is 17 bases. The CDR3 runs 16 residues from the cysteine to the phenylalanine. The kept DNA is CDR3 alone, 48 bases in frame from the first base. As to this clone: There is no known antigen for this receptor. One base away there is no much larger clone; base qualities are not given.

The time point label for this specimen denotes: about 28 days (+/-7) after the second vaccine dose. AZD1222 recipients whose second dose came at about 4 weeks and those whose second dose came at about 12 weeks were combined into one group, since spike-specific TCR depth and breadth did not differ between the two schedules. Samples from vaccinated people were obtained from the UK trials COV001 and COV002, which included a single-blind randomized controlled phase 2/3 trial of AZD1222 (ChAdOx1 nCoV-19) in healthy adults. For TCRbeta chain sequencing, PBMC samples were collected from trial participants at day 0 and at day 28 after the second dose. The CDR3 regions of human TCRbeta chains were analyzed by immunosequencing. The published analysis was carried out like this. Repertoire TCRs were checked for matches against a reference library of SARS-CoV-2-specific TCRs that had been generated using the MIRA antigen-specificity platform. Breadth was defined as the fraction of unique TCRs that were SARS-CoV-2-associated, and depth was defined as the fraction of total T cells that were SARS-CoV-2-associated. Using the MIRA data, every spike-specific TCR was mapped to the spike region that the TCR reacted to and assigned to either a CD4 or a CD8 class. Log10-transformed breadth and depth values were compared by one-way ANOVA with Sidak's multiple comparisons tests. TCRdb carries this immuneACCESS record with in-frame sequences only. Its versions omit some clonotypes, under half of them owing to an unresolved V gene in the studies checked, with the rest unexplained. The V and J calls and the clone size are those of that table, but D and trimming were determined from the DNA. The sample profile shows 100,000 to 150,000 clones; about 82% of them were found once. The ten largest make up around 17% of the sample.

Broad study findings and their caveats: Reportedly, close to half of the unique spike-specific TCRs recognized epitopes lying outside the regions that are mutated in the B.1.351 and B.1.1.7 variants. Participants were mostly white British, with more females than males. The authors suggested clonal diversity may have been underestimated. In the small 56-69-year group, the increase in depth fell short of significance, most likely because of low power. Because no samples from the day 14 peak response were available, repertoires could be characterized only after the peak T cell response. Spike-specific TCR breadth and depth rose significantly after two AZD1222 doses compared with day 0 and with MenACWY recipients. The whole spike protein was spanned by vaccine-associated CD4 TCRs, and dominant responses were seen in regions 160-218 and 743-854. Conclusions about previously exposed vaccinees were limited because only six AZD1222 recipients were SARS-CoV-2 seropositive at baseline.

The chain links TRBV28 with TRBJ1-1; the D region possibly corresponds to TRBD1 (5 bases align). The source was peripheral blood, collected 28 days after the second AZD1222 dose. The clonotype comes from an adult who received the AZD1222 COVID-19 vaccine. The CDR3 amino acid sequence is: CASSPGPGPMNTEAFF. In nucleotide form, the sequence is TGTGCCAGCAGCCCTGGGCCGGGACCGATGAACACTGAAGCTTTCTTT.